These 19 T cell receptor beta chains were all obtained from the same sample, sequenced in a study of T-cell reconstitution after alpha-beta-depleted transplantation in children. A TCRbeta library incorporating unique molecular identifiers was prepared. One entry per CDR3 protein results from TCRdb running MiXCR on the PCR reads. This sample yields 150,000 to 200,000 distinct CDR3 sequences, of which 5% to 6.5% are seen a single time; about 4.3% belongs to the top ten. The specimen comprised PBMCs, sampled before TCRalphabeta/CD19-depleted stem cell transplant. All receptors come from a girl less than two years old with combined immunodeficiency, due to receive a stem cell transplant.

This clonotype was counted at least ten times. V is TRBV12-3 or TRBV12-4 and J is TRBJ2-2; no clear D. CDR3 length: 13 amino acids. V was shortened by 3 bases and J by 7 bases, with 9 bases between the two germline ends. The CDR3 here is CASSLVRVGELFF. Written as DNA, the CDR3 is TGTGCCAGCAGTTTGGTCCGGGTCGGGGAGCTGTTTTTT.

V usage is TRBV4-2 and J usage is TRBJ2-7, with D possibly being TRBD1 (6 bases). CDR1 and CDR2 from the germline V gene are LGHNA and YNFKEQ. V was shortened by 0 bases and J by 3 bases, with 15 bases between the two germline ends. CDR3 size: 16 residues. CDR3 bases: TGTGCCAGCAGCCAAGAAGCCGGGACAACCTACTACGAGCAGTACTTC. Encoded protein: CASSQEAGTTYYEQYF.

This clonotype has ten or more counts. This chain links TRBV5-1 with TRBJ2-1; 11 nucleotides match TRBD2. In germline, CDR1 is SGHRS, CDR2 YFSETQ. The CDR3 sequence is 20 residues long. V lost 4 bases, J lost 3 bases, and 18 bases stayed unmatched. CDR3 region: CASSLRGGSGGEKFYNEQFF. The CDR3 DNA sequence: TGCGCCAGCAGCCTACGCGGGGGTAGCGGGGGGGAAAAGTTCTACAATGAGCAGTTCTTC.

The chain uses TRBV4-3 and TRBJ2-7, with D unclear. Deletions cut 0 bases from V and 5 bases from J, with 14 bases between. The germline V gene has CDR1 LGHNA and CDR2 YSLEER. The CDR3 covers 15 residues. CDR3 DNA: TGCGCCAGCAGCCAAGATTTATTGGGTTGGCACGAGCAGTACTTC. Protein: CASSQDLLGWHEQYF.

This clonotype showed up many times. CDR3 region: CASSVAGQVSTDTQYF. CDR3 nucleotide sequence: TGTGCCAGCAGCGTAGCCGGACAGGTCAGCACAGATACGCAGTATTTT. The chain carries TRBV9 and TRBJ2-3, with 7 bases aligning to TRBD1. V lost 0 bases to trimming and J lost 0 bases; unmatched junction nucleotides: 4. CDR1 is SGDLS and CDR2 is YYNGEE in the germline V gene. The CDR3 runs 16 residues.

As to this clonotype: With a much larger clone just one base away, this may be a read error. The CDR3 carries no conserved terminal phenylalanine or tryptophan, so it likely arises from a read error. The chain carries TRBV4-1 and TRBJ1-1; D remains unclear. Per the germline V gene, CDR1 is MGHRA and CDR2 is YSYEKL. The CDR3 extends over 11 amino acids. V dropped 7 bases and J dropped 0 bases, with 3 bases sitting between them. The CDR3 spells CASTMNTEAFC. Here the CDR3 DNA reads TGCGCCAGCACTATGAACACTGAAGCTTTCTGT.

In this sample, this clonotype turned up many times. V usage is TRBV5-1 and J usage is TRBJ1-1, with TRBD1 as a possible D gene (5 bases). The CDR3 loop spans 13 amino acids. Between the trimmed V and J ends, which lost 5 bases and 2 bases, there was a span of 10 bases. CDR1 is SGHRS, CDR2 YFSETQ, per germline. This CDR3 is CASRIDRNTEAFF. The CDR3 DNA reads TGCGCCAGCAGGATCGACAGAAACACTGAAGCTTTCTTT.

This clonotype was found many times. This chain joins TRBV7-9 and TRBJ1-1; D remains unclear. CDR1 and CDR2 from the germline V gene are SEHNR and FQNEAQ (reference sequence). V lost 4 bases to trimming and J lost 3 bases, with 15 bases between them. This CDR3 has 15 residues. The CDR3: CASSSPELLHTEAFF. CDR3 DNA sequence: TGTGCCAGCAGCTCCCCGGAACTATTACACACTGAAGCTTTCTTT.

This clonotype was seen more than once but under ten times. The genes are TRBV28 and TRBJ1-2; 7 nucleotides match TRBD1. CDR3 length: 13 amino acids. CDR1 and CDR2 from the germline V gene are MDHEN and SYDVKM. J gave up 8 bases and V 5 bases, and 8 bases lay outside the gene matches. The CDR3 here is CASSIEGAWGYTF. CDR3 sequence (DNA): TGTGCCAGCAGTATCGAGGGGGCGTGGGGCTACACCTTC.

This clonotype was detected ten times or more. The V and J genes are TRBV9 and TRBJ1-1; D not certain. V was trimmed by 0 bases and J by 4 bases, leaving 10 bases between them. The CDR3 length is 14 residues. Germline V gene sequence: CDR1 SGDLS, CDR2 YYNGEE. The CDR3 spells CASSVGGVGTEAFF. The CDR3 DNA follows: TGTGCCAGCAGCGTAGGTGGGGTAGGCACTGAAGCTTTCTTT.

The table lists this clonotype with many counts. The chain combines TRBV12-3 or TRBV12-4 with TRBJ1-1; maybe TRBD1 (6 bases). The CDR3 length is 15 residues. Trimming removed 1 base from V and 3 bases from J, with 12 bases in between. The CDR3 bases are TGTGCCAGCAGTTTAGGAGCCGGGGGCCACACTGAAGCTTTCTTT. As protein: CASSLGAGGHTEAFF.

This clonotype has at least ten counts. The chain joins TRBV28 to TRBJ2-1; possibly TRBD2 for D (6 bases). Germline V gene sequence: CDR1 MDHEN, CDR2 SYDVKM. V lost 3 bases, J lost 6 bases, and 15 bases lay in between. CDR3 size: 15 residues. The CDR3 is CASSFVRETVNEQFF. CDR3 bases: TGTGCCAGCAGTTTTGTCCGGGAGACAGTCAATGAGCAGTTCTTC.

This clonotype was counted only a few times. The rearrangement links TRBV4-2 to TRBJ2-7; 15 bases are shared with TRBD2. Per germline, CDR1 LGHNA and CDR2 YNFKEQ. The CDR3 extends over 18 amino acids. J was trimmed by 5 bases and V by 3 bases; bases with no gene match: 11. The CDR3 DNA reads TGTGCCAGCAGCCATCCCGGACTAGCGGGAGGGCCGTTCGACGAGCAGTACTTC. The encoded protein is CASSHPGLAGGPFDEQYF.

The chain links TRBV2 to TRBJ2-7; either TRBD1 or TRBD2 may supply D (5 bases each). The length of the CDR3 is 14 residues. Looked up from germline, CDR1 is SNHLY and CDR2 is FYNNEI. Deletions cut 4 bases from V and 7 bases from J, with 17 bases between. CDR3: CASSGGAEPWEQYF. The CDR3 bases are TGTGCCAGCAGTGGAGGGGCCGAGCCGTGGGAGCAGTACTTC.

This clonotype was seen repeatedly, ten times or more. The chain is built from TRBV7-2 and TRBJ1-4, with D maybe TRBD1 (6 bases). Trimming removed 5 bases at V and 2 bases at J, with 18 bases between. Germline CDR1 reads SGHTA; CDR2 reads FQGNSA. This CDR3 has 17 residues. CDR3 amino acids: CASSPRTDAETNEKLFF. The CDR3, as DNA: TGTGCCAGCAGCCCCCGGACAGACGCGGAGACTAATGAAAAACTGTTTTTT.

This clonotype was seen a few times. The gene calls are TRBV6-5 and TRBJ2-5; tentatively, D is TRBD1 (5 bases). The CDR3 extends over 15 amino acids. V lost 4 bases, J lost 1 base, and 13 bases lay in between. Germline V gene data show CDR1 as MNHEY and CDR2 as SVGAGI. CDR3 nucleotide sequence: TGTGCCAGCAGTTCGTTCGACAGCTCCCAAGAGACCCAGTACTTC. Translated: CASSSFDSSQETQYF.

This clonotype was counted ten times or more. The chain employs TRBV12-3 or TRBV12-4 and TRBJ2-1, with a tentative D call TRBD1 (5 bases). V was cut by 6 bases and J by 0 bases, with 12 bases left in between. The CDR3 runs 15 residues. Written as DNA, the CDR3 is TGTGCCAGCAGCCTTGACAGTAGCTCCTACAATGAGCAGTTCTTC. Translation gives CASSLDSSSYNEQFF.

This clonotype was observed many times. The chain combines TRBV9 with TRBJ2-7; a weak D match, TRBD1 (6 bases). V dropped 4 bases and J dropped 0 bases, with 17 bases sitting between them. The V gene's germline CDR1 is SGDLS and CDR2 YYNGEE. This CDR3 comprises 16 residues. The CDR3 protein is CASSPQWGPTSYEQYF. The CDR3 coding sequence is TGTGCCAGCAGCCCCCAGTGGGGGCCCACCTCCTACGAGCAGTACTTC.

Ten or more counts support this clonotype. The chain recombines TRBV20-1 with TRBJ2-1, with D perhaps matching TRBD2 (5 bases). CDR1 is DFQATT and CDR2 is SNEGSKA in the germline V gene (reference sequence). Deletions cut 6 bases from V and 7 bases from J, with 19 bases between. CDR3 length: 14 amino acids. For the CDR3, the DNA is TGCAGTGCCTCGGGTCTAGCAGTTGGTAATGAGCAGTTCTTC. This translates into CSASGLAVGNEQFF.